This TCR beta chain was captured by sequencing in a study of cytomegalovirus exposure and HLA in healthy donors. Study-wide context: Inside one of the first data releases sat about 91 million unique TCRs taken from HLA-typed donors. Study conclusions and caveats: Another analysis was done later, and it associated 15,000 or so TCR beta sequences with HLA alleles at 0.05 false discovery rate.

Researchers ran the PCR with 60 Vbeta and 13 Jbeta primers. TCRdb keeps only in-frame clones here, not all; method: immunoSEQ multiplex PCR. Seen here are under 200,000 clones, 80% to 90% observed once, and the top ten hold roughly 8.8%. Regarding this clone: Antigen specificity is unknown.

The CDR3 has 16 amino acids. Germline V lookup: CDR1 SGHDN, CDR2 FVKESK. V was clipped by 3 bases and J by 3 bases; unmatched bases: 5. The sample was PBMCs. The source of this sequence is a man aged 18-30 years in good health and CMV-seropositive. The genes are TRBV14 and TRBJ2-1; 10 bases fit TRBD1. CDR3 in amino acids: CASSHLDRGLYNEQFF. The CDR3, as DNA: TGTGCCAGCAGCCATCTTGACAGGGGGCTCTACAATGAGCAGTTCTTC.